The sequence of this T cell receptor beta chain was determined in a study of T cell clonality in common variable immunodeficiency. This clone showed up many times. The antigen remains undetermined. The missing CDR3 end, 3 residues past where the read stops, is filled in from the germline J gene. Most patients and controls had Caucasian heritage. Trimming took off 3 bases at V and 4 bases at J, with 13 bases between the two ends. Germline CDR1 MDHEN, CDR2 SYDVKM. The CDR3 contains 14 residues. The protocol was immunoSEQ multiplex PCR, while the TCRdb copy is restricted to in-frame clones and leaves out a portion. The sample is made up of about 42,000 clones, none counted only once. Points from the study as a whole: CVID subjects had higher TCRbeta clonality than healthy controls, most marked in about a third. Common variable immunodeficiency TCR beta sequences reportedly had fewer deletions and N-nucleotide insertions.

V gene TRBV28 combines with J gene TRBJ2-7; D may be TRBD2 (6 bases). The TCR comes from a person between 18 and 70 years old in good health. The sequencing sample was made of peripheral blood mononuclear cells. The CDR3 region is CASSFPGLPYEQYF. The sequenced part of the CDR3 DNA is TGTGCCAGCAGTTTTCCGGGACTCCCGTACGAG.